These T cell receptor beta chains were read from a single sample in a study of intratumoral heterogeneity in liver cancer. Data came from immunoSEQ multiplex PCR; TCRdb stores just in-frame clones and leaves some out. The repertoire holds tens of thousands of clones, with 73% as singletons. The sample consisted of tumor-adjacent normal tissue, taken before any cancer treatment. These receptors came from a woman in her seventies with hepatocellular carcinoma. CDR3s include the opening cysteine and the closing phenylalanine or tryptophan. The D gene is left open where the match is weak. Clone size is not always given. Where it is, it says once, few, many or a class for expanded clones.

NA	TRBD2	TRBV27	TRBJ2-5	TGTGCCAGCAGTTTATCGTCTAGCGGGACTCGGGAGACCCAGTACTTC	CASSLSSSGTRETQYF
NA	NA	TRBV29-1	TRBJ1-1	TGCAGCGTTGCCGGGGCGCTTGAAGCTTTCTTT	CSVAGALEAFF
NA	NA	TRBV9	TRBJ1-1	TGTGCCAGCAGCCCTACCCTAGGAAACACTGAAGCTTTCTTT	CASSPTLGNTEAFF
NA	NA	TRBV10-2	TRBJ2-7	TGCGCCAGCAGTCTGGGCTTCAAGCAGTACTTC	CASSLGFKQYF
few	NA	TRBV30	TRBJ1-1	TGTGCCTGGAGTGTACGGGGTGGGGTGAACACTGAAGCTTTCTTT	CAWSVRGGVNTEAFF
medium-sized	NA	TRBV27	TRBJ1-2	TGTGCCAGCAGTCAAAACATGAACTATGGCTACACCTTC	CASSQNMNYGYTF
NA	NA	TRBV11-3	TRBJ2-2	TGTGCCAGCAGCACAGACGGTAGCGGGGAGCTGTTTTTT	CASSTDGSGELFF
few	NA	TRBV29-1	TRBJ1-1	TGCAGCGTTGCAATCGAGATGCCCACTGAAGCTTTCTTT	CSVAIEMPTEAFF
few	NA	TRBV19	TRBJ1-4	TGTGCCAGTAGTGGACGGGTAAATAATGAAAAACTGTTTTTT	CASSGRVNNEKLFF
NA	TRBD2	TRBV28	TRBJ2-7	TGTGCCAGCAGCCCGGGGGGTTCCTACGAGCAGTACTTC	CASSPGGSYEQYF
few	NA	TRBV3-1/TRBV3-2	TRBJ2-2	TGTGCCAGCATCGGGGCGGGGAACACCGGGGAGCTGTTTTTT	CASIGAGNTGELFF
NA	NA	TRBV3-1/TRBV3-2	TRBJ1-2	TGTGCCAGCAGCCAAGGCCGGGGGGATGGCTACACCTTC	CASSQGRGDGYTF
NA	TRBD2	TRBV7-9	TRBJ2-7	TGTGCCAGCAGCTTAACGGCGGGAGGGCCTTACGAGCAGTACTTC	CASSLTAGGPYEQYF
NA	NA	TRBV19	TRBJ2-1	TGTGCCAGTAGTCGCGTAGGTTCCAACAATGAGCAGTTCTTC	CASSRVGSNNEQFF
medium-sized	NA	TRBV19	TRBJ1-2	TGTGCCACCACGGGACTCCACTATGGCTACACCTTC	CATTGLHYGYTF
NA	NA	TRBV28	TRBJ2-4	TGTGCCAGCAGAATCGGAGGCGCCAAAAACATTCAGTACTTC	CASRIGGAKNIQYF
NA	NA	TRBV18	TRBJ1-5	TGTGCCAGCTCGTCAGGTTATGGGCAGCCCCAGCATTTT	CASSSGYGQPQHF
NA	TRBD1	TRBV5-1	TRBJ2-7	TGCGCCAGCAGCTTAACCACCGGGACAGGGAACGAGCAGTACTTC	CASSLTTGTGNEQYF
NA	TRBD1	TRBV5-4	TRBJ2-5	TGTGCCAGCAGCTTCCCGGGACAGGGGGCCTCAGAGACCCAGTACTTC	CASSFPGQGASETQYF
NA	NA	TRBV29-1	TRBJ1-1	TGCAGCGTTGAAGTGAACACTGAAGCTTTCTTT	CSVEVNTEAFF
NA	NA	TRBV28	TRBJ2-5	TGTGCCAGCAGTCCAGTGAAGCAAGAGACCCAGTACTTC	CASSPVKQETQYF
NA	NA	TRBV3-1/TRBV3-2	TRBJ2-5	TGTGCCAGCAGCCAAGTTGGGGGGCATGAGACCCAGTACTTC	CASSQVGGHETQYF
NA	NA	TRBV4-1	TRBJ2-5	TGCGCCAGCAGCCAGGAGATCGGGGATGGGACCCAGTACTTC	CASSQEIGDGTQYF
NA	NA	TRBV18	TRBJ2-4	TGTGCCAGCTCACCCCGAACGCTGGGCGATCGAATGGTAGCCAAAAACATTCAGTACTTC	CASSPRTLGDRMVAKNIQYF
few	TRBD1	TRBV27	TRBJ1-1	TGTGCCAGCAGTCCCCAGGGGGTAGGGACTGAAGCTTTCTTT	CASSPQGVGTEAFF